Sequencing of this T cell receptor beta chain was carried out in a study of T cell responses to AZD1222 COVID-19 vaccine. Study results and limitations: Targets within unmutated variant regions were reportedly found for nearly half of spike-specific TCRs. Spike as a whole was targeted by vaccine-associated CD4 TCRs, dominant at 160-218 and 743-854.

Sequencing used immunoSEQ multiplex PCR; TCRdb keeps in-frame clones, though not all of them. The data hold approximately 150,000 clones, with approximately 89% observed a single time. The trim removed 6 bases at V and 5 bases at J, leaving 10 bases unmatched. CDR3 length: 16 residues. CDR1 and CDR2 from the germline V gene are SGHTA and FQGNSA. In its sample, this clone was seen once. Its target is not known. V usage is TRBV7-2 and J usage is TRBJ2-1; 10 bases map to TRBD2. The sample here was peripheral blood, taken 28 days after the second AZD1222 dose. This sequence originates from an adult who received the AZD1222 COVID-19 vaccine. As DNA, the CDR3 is TGTGCCAGCAGGAAAAAAGGGACTAGCGCAAACAATGAGCAGTTCTTC. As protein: CASRKKGTSANNEQFF. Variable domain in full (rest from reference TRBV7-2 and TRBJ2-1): GAGVSQSPSNKVTEKGKDVELRCDPISGHTALYWYRQSLGQGLEFLIYFQGNSAPDKSGLPSDRFSAERTGGSVSTLTIQRTQQEDSAVYLCASRKKGTSANNEQFFGPGTRLTVL.